One and the same sample provided the 25 T cell receptor beta chains below, sequenced in a study of shared clonotypes between healthy human individuals. TCRdb keeps only in-frame clones here, not all; method: immunoSEQ multiplex PCR. The table lists about 110,000 clones, 55% to 70% of them singletons. The material sequenced was memory CD8+ T cells sorted from blood. Noted subset: CD45RO+ cells pooled with CCR7-negative TemRA cells. The receptor source for this set is a woman in her 30s in good health.

This clone came up once. The chain is built from TRBV7-9 and TRBJ2-7; the D gene is possibly TRBD1 (6 bases). Trimming cost V 6 bases and J 7 bases, with 16 bases left between them. CDR1 and CDR2 from the germline V gene are SEHNR and FQNEAQ (reference sequence). The CDR3 totals 13 residues. CDR3 residues: CASSRDIPLEQYF. For the CDR3, the DNA is TGTGCCAGCAGTCGGGACATCCCCTTGGAGCAGTACTTC. The variable domain in full, with the rest retrieved from reference TRBV7-9 and TRBJ2-7, is DTGVSQNPRHKITKRGQNVTFRCDPISEHNRLYWYRQTLGQGPEFLTYFQNEAQLEKSRLLSDRFSAERPKGSFSTLEIQRTEQGDSAMYLCASSRDIPLEQYFGPGTRLTVT.

The V call is TRBV2, the J call TRBJ2-7, with 7 nucleotides matching TRBD1. CDR1 SNHLY and CDR2 FYNNEI come from the germline V gene. Unmatched junction bases numbered 7, after V lost 2 bases and J lost 3 bases. This CDR3 spans 15 amino acids. In nucleotides, the CDR3 is TGTGCCAGCAGTGAAAAGACAGGGATAAACTACGAGCAGTACTTC. Its translation: CASSEKTGINYEQYF.

This clone was seen many times. The chain employs TRBV2 and TRBJ1-1; no firm D call. Germline V lookup: CDR1 SNHLY, CDR2 FYNNEI. The ends were cut back, 6 bases at V and 3 bases at J, with 8 bases in the middle. CDR3 length: 12 residues. The CDR3 bases are TGTGCCAGCAGGCTAGGGTACACTGAAGCTTTCTTT. Translated: CASRLGYTEAFF.

At least ten counts were recorded for this clone. The CDR3 sequence: CASSFVLGEGISEAFF. DNA of the CDR3: TGTGCCAGCAGCTTCGTCCTGGGGGAGGGCATCTCTGAAGCTTTCTTT. The V gene is TRBV7-4, the J gene TRBJ1-1, with a possible D match to TRBD1 (5 bases). Germline V gene lookup returns CDR1 SGHVT and CDR2 SQSDAQ. The ends were cut back, 3 bases at V and 6 bases at J, with 20 bases in the middle. The CDR3 runs 16 residues. Full variable domain (outside the CDR3, taken from reference TRBV7-4 and TRBJ1-1): GAGVSQSPRYKVAKRGRDVALRCDSISGHVTLYWYRQTLGQGSEVLTYSQSDAQRDKSGRPSGRFSAERPERSVSTLKIQRTEQGDSAVYLCASSFVLGEGISEAFFGQGTRLTVV.

This clone was found a few times. This rearrangement joins TRBV6-1 to TRBJ2-7, with 8 positions matching TRBD1. The CDR3 runs to 14 residues. Germline trimming cut 8 bases from V and 3 bases from J; bases unmatched to any gene: 9. Germline V gives CDR1 MNHNS, CDR2 SASEGT. The DNA of the CDR3 is TGTGCCAGCGGTGGACAGGGTACCGTCTACGAGCAGTACTTC. It codes for CASGGQGTVYEQYF.

V gene TRBV6-4 combines with J gene TRBJ2-6; D is perhaps TRBD2 (6 bases). CDR1 and CDR2 (germline): MRHNA, SNTAGT. V was shortened by 4 bases and J by 2 bases, with 12 bases between the two germline ends. The CDR3 has 16 residues. The CDR3 DNA follows: TGTGCCAGCAGTGGGGTTTCGGGAGCTGGGGCCAACGTCCTGACTTTC. As protein: CASSGVSGAGANVLTF.

The table lists this clone with a few counts. V and J are TRBV7-2 and TRBJ2-2; D is possibly TRBD2 (6 bases). The germline CDR1 and CDR2 sequences are SGHTA and FQGNSA. The V gene lost 1 base and the J gene lost 5 bases, with 11 bases spanning the gap. There are 15 residues in the CDR3. In DNA form, the CDR3 reads TGTGCCAGCAGCTTAGAGCGGGTAGATACCGGGGAGCTGTTTTTT. It yields the protein CASSLERVDTGELFF.

V and J are TRBV15 and TRBJ1-1; no reliable D call. V was trimmed by 0 bases and J by 3 bases, leaving 8 bases between them. CDR3 length: 14 amino acids. CDR1 and CDR2 from the germline V gene are LNHNV and YYDKDF (reference sequence). The DNA of the CDR3 is TGTGCCACCAGCAGAGAGAAGGAGGACACTGAAGCTTTCTTT. Translated, it gives CATSREKEDTEAFF.

In this sample, this clone turned up many times. The rearrangement joins TRBV13 to TRBJ2-7, with D perhaps matching TRBD2 (6 bases). Per the germline V gene, CDR1 is PRHDT and CDR2 is FYEKMQ (reference sequence). The CDR3 runs 13 residues. Trimming took off 5 bases at V and 5 bases at J, with 13 bases between the two ends. CDR3 region: CASSPRGPDEQYF. CDR3 nucleotides: TGTGCCAGCAGCCCGCGGGGACCTGACGAGCAGTACTTC.

The chain is built from TRBV6-6 and TRBJ2-3; D remains unclear. This CDR3 comprises 12 residues. Germline CDR1 reads MNHNY; CDR2 reads SVGAGI (reference sequence). The germline V and J ends were trimmed by 2 bases and 2 bases, with 2 bases remaining between them. The CDR3 DNA reads as TGTGCCAGCAGTTACACCACAGATACGCAGTATTTT. Protein: CASSYTTDTQYF.

In the case of this clone: At one boundary the junction diverges from the germline segment, which might be a read error. The rearrangement links TRBV6-1 to TRBJ2-7; 10 nucleotides line up with TRBD2. The length of the CDR3 is 14 residues. Germline CDR1 reads MNHNS; CDR2 reads SASEGT. This chain's CDR3 is CASRGGAGGPSGLF. The CDR3 nucleotides read TGTGCCAGCAGGGGAGGAGCGGGAGGGCCATCCGGGCTATTC.

The chain couples TRBV9 to TRBJ1-4, with D tentatively TRBD1 (5 bases). In germline, CDR1 is SGDLS, CDR2 YYNGEE. Trimming took 7 bases from V and 3 from J, leaving 13 bases between them. This CDR3 is 14 amino acids long. CDR3 residues: CASSSGGSNEKLFF. In nucleotides, the CDR3 is TGTGCCAGCTCGTCGGGGGGGTCTAATGAAAAACTGTTTTTT.

The CDR3 DNA follows: TGTGCCAGCAGTTTAATTATGTCAGCTATTAACTATGGCTACACCTTC. Its protein product is CASSLIMSAINYGYTF. This chain joins TRBV28 and TRBJ1-2; D is unresolved. Germline assignment: CDR1 MDHEN and CDR2 SYDVKM. This CDR3 is 16 amino acids long. V lost 2 bases and J 1 base, leaving 14 bases between the germline ends.

This clone was detected many times. This sequence joins TRBV28 and TRBJ2-7, with TRBD1 matching 10 bases. Germline V gene data show CDR1 as MDHEN and CDR2 as SYDVKM. The V segment lost 10 bases and the J segment 7 bases; nucleotides outside the gene matches: 10. This CDR3 region has 13 residues. CDR3: CATARGQGREQYF. In DNA form, the CDR3 reads TGTGCCACCGCACGGGGACAGGGGAGAGAGCAGTACTTC.

The CDR3 DNA is TGTGCCAGCAGCGCTACAGACGGGGGTGGAGAGTCCCAGCATTTT. This sequence encodes CASSATDGGGESQHF. The V gene is TRBV6-1, the J gene TRBJ1-5, with a weak D call TRBD1 (5 bases). The CDR3 totals 15 residues. Per the germline V gene, CDR1 is MNHNS and CDR2 is SASEGT. With 6 bases removed from V and 11 bases from J, the gap between germline ends came to 23 bases.

The chain joins TRBV7-9 to TRBJ2-1, with a possible D match to TRBD1 (6 bases). This CDR3 region has 15 residues. The germline V gene has CDR1 SEHNR and CDR2 FQNEAQ (reference sequence). Deletions cut 4 bases from V and 5 bases from J, with 15 bases between. CDR3 nucleotide sequence: TGTGCCAGCAGCTACGGACAGACGACAGACAATGAGCAGTTCTTC. This gives the protein CASSYGQTTDNEQFF.

The chain combines TRBV28 with TRBJ2-7; D might be TRBD2 (6 bases). The CDR3 length is 14 residues. Between the trimmed V and J ends, which lost 6 bases and 6 bases, there was a span of 18 bases. CDR1 MDHEN and CDR2 SYDVKM come from the germline V gene. The CDR3 DNA is TGTGCCAGCAGCTCCCCGAGACTAGTTTTCGAGCAGTACTTC. It is translated as CASSSPRLVFEQYF.

The chain recombines TRBV19 with TRBJ2-1, with D unclear. Per germline, CDR1 LNHDA and CDR2 SQIVND (reference sequence). The CDR3 is 15 residues long. The V gene lost 3 bases and the J gene lost 4 bases, with 13 bases spanning the gap. The chain's CDR3 is CASSMGTNLYNEQFF. The DNA of the CDR3 is TGTGCCAGTAGTATGGGAACTAACCTATACAATGAGCAGTTCTTC.

This clone was counted a few times. The chain recombines TRBV7-9 with TRBJ2-7, with 10 nucleotides matching TRBD1. This CDR3 region has 16 residues. The V gene's germline CDR1 is SEHNR and CDR2 FQNEAQ (reference sequence). Losses at the gene ends were 5 bases for V and 2 bases for J; bases not matched to a gene: 9. This CDR3 is CASSLLDRGTPYEQYF. CDR3 coding DNA: TGTGCCAGCAGCCTCTTGGACAGGGGGACCCCCTACGAGCAGTACTTC.

In DNA form, the CDR3 reads TGTGCCACCACTACAGTGAATTCCTACGAGCAGTACTTC. Translation: CATTTVNSYEQYF. The J gene is TRBJ2-7, the V gene TRBV28; no definite D call. From germline, CDR1 is MDHEN and CDR2 SYDVKM. The V end lost 10 bases, the J end lost 1 base, and 14 bases lay between the germline ends. The CDR3 spans 13 residues.

This clone came up a few times. This sequence joins TRBV6-4 and TRBJ2-6; 10 nucleotides line up with TRBD1. The V segment lost 0 bases and the J segment 1 base; nucleotides outside the gene matches: 6. The CDR3 sequence is 19 residues long. The germline gives CDR1 MRHNA, CDR2 SNTAGT. The CDR3 bases are TGTGCCAGCAGTGACTCGGAGACAGGGGGCTCTTCTGGGGCCAACGTCCTGACTTTC. Protein sequence: CASSDSETGGSSGANVLTF.

The gene calls are TRBV6-6 and TRBJ1-2; the D gene is possibly TRBD1 (5 bases). This CDR3 spans 15 amino acids. CDR1 MNHNY and CDR2 SVGAGI come from the germline V gene (reference sequence). The V end lost 1 base, the J end lost 6 bases, and 15 bases lay between the germline ends. CDR3 amino acids: CASSYYRTGENGYTF. CDR3 bases: TGTGCCAGCAGTTACTATCGGACGGGGGAAAATGGCTACACCTTC.

V gene TRBV27 combines with J gene TRBJ2-6; a possible D gene is TRBD1 (6 bases). This CDR3 has 16 amino acids. The V end lost 1 base, the J end lost 2 bases, and 9 bases lay between the germline ends. Germline values: CDR1 MNHEY, CDR2 SMNVEV (reference sequence). CDR3 in amino acids: CASSLYGGTGANVLTF. The CDR3 region has the DNA TGTGCCAGCAGTTTATATGGGGGCACTGGGGCCAACGTCCTGACTTTC.

This rearrangement joins TRBV6-1 to TRBJ2-5, with D perhaps matching TRBD1 (5 bases). Trimming left V 5 bases short and J 1 base short, with 11 bases between. Looked up from germline, CDR1 is MNHNS and CDR2 is SASEGT. This CDR3 has 14 amino acids. In DNA form, the CDR3 reads TGTGCCAGCAGTCCTCGGACACCCCAAGAGACCCAGTACTTC. This translates into CASSPRTPQETQYF.

The chain recombines TRBV5-8 with TRBJ2-2; weak D call: TRBD1 (5 bases). From germline, CDR1 is SGHTS and CDR2 YDEGEE. The germline V and J ends were trimmed by 4 bases and 1 base, with 11 bases remaining between them. CDR3 length: 15 amino acids. The CDR3 is CASSRAGQNTGELFF. DNA of the CDR3: TGTGCCAGCAGCCGGGCTGGACAGAACACCGGGGAGCTGTTTTTT.